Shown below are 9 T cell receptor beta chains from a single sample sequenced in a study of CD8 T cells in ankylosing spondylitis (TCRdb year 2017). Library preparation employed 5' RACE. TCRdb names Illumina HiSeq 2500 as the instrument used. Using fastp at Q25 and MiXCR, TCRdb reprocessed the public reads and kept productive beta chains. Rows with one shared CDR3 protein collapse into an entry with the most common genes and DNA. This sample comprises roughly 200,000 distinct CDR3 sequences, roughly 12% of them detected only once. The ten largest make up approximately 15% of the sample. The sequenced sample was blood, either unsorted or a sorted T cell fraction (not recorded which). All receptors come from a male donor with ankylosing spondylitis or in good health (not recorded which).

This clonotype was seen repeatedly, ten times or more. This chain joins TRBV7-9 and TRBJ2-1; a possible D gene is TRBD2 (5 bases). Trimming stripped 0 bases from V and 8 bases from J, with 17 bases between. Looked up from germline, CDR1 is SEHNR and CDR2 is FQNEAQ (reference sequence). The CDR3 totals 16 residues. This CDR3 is CASSLADGNLWDEQFF. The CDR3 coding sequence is TGTGCCAGCAGCTTAGCGGACGGGAACTTGTGGGATGAGCAGTTCTTC.

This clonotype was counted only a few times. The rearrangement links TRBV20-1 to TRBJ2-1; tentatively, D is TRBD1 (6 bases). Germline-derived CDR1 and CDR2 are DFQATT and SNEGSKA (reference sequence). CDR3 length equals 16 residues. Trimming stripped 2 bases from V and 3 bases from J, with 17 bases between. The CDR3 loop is CSARPTLGQSYNEQFF. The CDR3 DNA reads TGCAGTGCTAGACCCACCCTCGGACAGAGCTACAATGAGCAGTTCTTC.

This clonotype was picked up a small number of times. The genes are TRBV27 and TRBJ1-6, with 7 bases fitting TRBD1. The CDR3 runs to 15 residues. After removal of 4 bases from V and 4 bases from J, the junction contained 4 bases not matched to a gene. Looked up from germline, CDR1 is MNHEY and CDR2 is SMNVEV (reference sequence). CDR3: CASSSDRKYNSPLHF. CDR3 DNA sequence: TGTGCCAGCAGTTCGGACAGGAAGTATAATTCACCCCTCCACTTT.

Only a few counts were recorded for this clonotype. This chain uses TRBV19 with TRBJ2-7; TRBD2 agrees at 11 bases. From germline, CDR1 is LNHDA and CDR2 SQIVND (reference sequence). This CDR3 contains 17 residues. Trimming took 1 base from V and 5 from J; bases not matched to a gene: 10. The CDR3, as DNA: TGTGCCAGTAGTATAGGAACTAGCGGGAGAGGGCTCCACGAGCAGTACTTC. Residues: CASSIGTSGRGLHEQYF.

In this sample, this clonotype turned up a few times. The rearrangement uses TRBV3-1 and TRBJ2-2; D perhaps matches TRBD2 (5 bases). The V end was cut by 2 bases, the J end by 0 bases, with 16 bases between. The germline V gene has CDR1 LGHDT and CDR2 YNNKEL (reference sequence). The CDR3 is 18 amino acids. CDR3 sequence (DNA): TGTGCCAGCAGCCAAAGTGGACTGGGGAGCCCGAACACCGGGGAGCTGTTTTTT. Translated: CASSQSGLGSPNTGELFF.

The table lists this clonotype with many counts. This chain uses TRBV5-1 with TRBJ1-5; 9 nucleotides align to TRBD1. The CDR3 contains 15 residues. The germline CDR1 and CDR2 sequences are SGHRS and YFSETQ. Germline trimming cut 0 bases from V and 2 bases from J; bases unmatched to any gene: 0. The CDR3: CASSLGTGGNQPQHF. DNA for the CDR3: TGCGCCAGCAGCTTGGGGACAGGGGGCAATCAGCCCCAGCATTTT.

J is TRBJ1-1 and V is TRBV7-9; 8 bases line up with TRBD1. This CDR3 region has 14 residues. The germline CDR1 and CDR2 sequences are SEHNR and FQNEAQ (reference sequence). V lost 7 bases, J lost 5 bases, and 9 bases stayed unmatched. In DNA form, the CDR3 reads TGTGCCAGCACCTCAGGGGGCGGGAGGACTGAAGCTTTCTTT. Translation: CASTSGGGRTEAFF.

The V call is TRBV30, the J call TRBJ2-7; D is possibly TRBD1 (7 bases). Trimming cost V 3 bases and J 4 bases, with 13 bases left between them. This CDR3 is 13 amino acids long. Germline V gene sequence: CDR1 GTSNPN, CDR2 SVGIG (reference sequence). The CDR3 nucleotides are TGTGCCTGGAGGGGCCCAGGGGGGTACGAGCAGTACTTC. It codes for CAWRGPGGYEQYF.

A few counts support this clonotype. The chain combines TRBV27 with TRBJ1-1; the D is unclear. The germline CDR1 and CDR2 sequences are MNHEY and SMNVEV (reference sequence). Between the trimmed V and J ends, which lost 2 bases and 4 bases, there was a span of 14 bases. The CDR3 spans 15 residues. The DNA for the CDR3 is TGTGCCAGCAGTTTAGGTATCACCCGAGGCACTGAAGCTTTCTTT. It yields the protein CASSLGITRGTEAFF.